This T cell receptor (beta chain) was obtained from a study of vaccination effects on CD4 cells after COVID-19 (dated by TCRdb to between 2021 and 2023). At the level of the whole study: To identify antigen-specific CD4+ T cell clonotypes by their expansion, the ViraFEST assay first stimulated PBMC with viral peptide pools and then applied TCR sequencing. Post-vaccine samples across the study were collected a median of 72 days after the second dose, with a range of 14 to 241. Approximately 2.1 million PBMC per well were cultured in IMDM with roughly 5% human AB serum, 10 IU/ml IL-2 and gentamicin, plus 10 ug/ml peptides. In both COVID-19 convalescent patients and infection-naive vaccine recipients, the study compared SARS-CoV-2 spike-specific CD4+ TCR repertoires from before mRNA vaccination with those from after it. Altogether, around 11 COVID-19 convalescent patients and a few SARS-CoV-2-naive healthy vaccine recipients made up the full study. Cultures from other donors in the study were sequenced using the Oncomine TCR Beta short-read assay on an Illumina iSeq 100.

Preparation of the library involved the immunoSEQ multiplex PCR assay. DNA from the cultured and isolated CD4+ T cells underwent TCR beta CDR3 sequencing. Per the authors' processing: Non-productive TCR sequences were removed and reads were trimmed to the CDR3 region, keeping CDR3s of at least 7 amino acids. Antigen-specific clonotypes were identified using the MANAFEST web app by comparison of expansion in peptide wells against reference cultures. To be called positive, a clone needed expansion at FDR<0.05 compared with the reference and with all other wells, an odds ratio greater than 5, and a frequency greater than 0.1% in two replicate wells. Cross-reactive clonotypes were defined as significantly expanded in SARS-CoV-2 spike wells and in at least one common cold coronavirus spike condition. CDR3 similarity was assessed by Levenshtein distance with the stringdist R package, and unrooted trees were built with ape in R 3.6.1. TCRdb retrieved this table from immuneACCESS and kept in-frame rearrangements only. Not all clones are present; in checked studies, unresolved V genes account for under half, and no reason is known for the remainder. V and J calls plus clone size are reproduced from that table; the DNA served to infer D and trimming. This sample has around 66,000 clones in its table, and around 70% of those were observed once. The ten top clones hold about 2.2% of the sample.

CDR1 and CDR2 are read off the germline V gene as KGHDR and SFDVKD. Trimming at the junction amounts to 9 bases on V and 1 base on J, and the germline ends lie 14 bases apart. There are 14 amino acids in the CDR3, from cysteine to phenylalanine inclusive. The only DNA kept is the CDR3, 42 bases in frame from the first base. After about 9 days of culture, CD4+ T cells were isolated with the EasySep CD4+ T cell isolation kit. Participants received two doses of either the BNT162b2 or the mRNA-1273 mRNA SARS-CoV-2 vaccine. The absence of prior SARS-CoV-2 infection in healthy vaccine recipients was confirmed by negative nucleocapsid antibodies before and after vaccination. On days 3 and 7, half of the culture medium was replaced with fresh IL-2-containing medium. Unless noted otherwise, every peptide stimulation condition was grown in triplicate wells. PBMC were separated from whole blood using Ficoll-Paque Plus gradient centrifugation and were then either cryopreserved at -140C or used fresh. The QIAamp micro DNA kit was used to extract genomic DNA from the cultured CD4+ T cells.

Concerning this clone itself: Its antigen is unknown. The sample holds no much larger clone one base away, and base qualities are not on file.

General study outcomes and caveats: Only a small number of convalescent patients were included, and no early post-infection timepoints were available, which limited the study. In healthy vaccine recipients, vaccine-induced clones were almost all SARS-CoV-2 mono-reactive, with only 1 of 255 cross-reactive with common cold coronaviruses. Both infection-induced and vaccine-induced clones contracted markedly at late post-vaccination timepoints, which is consistent with waning T cell responses.

The TCR comes from a human donor who received a COVID-19 vaccine. The chain is encoded by TRBV24-1 joined to TRBJ2-5, with the D call perhaps TRBD1 or TRBD2, each one matching 6 bases. This specimen consisted of CD4+ T cells from PBMCs cultured without peptide, obtained after COVID-19 vaccination. Here the CDR3 is given as CATGGTGAQETQYF. Read as DNA, the sequence is TGTGCCACCGGGGGGACGGGGGCCCAAGAGACCCAGTACTTC.